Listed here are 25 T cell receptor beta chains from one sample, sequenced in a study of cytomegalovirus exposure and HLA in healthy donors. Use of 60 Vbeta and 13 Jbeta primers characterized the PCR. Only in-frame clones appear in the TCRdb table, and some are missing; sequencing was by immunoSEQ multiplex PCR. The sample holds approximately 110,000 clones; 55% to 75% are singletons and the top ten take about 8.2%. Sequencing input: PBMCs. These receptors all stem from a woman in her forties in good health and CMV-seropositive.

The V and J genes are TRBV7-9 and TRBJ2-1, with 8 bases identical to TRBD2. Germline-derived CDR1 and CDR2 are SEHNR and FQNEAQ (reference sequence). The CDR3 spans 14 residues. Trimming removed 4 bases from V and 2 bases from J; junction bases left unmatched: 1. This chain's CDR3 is CASSSGLAYNEQFF. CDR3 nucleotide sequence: TGTGCCAGCAGCTCGGGACTAGCCTACAATGAGCAGTTCTTC.

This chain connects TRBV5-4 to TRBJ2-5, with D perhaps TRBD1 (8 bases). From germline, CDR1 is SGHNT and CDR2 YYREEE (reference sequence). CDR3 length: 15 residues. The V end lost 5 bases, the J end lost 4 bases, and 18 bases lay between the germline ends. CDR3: CASRLTGAGVETQYF. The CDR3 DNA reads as TGTGCCAGCAGACTGACAGGGGCGGGGGTAGAGACCCAGTACTTC.

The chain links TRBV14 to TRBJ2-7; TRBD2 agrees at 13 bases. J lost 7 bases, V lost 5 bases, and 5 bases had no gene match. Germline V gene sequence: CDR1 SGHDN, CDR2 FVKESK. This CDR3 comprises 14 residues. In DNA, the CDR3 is TGTGCCAGCAGCGGGACTAGCGGGGCAGGAGAGCAGTACTTC. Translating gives CASSGTSGAGEQYF.

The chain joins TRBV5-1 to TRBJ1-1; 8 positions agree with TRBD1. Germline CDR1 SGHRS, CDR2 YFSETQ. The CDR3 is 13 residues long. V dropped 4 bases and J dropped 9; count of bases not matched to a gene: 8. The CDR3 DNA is TGCGCCAGCAGCCCCGGACAGGGCCGGCAAGCTTTCTTT. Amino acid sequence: CASSPGQGRQAFF.

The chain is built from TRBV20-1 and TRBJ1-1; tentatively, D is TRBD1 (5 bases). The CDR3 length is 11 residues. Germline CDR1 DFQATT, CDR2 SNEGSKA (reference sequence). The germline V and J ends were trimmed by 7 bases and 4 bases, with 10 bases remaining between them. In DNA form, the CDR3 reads TGCAGTGTTCCCGGGGGCACTGAAGCTTTCTTT. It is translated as CSVPGGTEAFF.

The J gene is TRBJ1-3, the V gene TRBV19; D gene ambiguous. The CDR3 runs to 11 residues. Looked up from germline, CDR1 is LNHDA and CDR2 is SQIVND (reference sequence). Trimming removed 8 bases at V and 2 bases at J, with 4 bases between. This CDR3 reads CASAAGNTIYF. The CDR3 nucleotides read TGTGCCAGTGCAGCTGGAAACACCATATATTTT.

CDR3 DNA: TGTGCCAGCAGCCCCCGGTGGATCGGGGGTCAAGAGACCCAGTACTTC. Amino acids: CASSPRWIGGQETQYF. J is TRBJ2-5 and V is TRBV9; D possibly corresponds to TRBD2 (6 bases). CDR3 length equals 16 residues. Trimming left V 4 bases short and J 2 bases short, with 18 bases between. Germline loops: CDR1 SGDLS, CDR2 YYNGEE.

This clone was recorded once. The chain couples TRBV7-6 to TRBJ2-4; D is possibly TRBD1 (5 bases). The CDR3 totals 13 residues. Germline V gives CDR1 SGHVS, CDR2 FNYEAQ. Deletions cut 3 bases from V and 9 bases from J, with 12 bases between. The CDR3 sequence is CASSFNQGGIQYF. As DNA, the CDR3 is TGTGCCAGCAGCTTCAATCAGGGCGGCATTCAGTACTTC.

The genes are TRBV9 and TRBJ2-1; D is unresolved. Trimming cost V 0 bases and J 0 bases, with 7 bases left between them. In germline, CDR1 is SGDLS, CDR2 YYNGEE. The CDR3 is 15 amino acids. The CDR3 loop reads CASSVAWSSYNEQFF. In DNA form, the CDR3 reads TGTGCCAGCAGCGTAGCATGGAGCTCCTACAATGAGCAGTTCTTC.

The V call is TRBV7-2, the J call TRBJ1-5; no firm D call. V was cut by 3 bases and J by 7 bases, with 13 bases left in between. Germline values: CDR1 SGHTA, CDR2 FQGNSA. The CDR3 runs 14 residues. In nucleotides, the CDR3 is TGTGCCAGCAGCTTGGTGGAGGGTCGGCAGCCCCAGCATTTT. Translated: CASSLVEGRQPQHF.

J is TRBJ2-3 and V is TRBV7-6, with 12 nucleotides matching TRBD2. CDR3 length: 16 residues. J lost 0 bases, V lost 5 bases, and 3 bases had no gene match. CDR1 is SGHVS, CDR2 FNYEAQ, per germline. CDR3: CASSPGTSGSTDTQYF. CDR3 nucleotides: TGTGCCAGCAGCCCGGGGACTAGCGGGAGCACAGATACGCAGTATTTT.

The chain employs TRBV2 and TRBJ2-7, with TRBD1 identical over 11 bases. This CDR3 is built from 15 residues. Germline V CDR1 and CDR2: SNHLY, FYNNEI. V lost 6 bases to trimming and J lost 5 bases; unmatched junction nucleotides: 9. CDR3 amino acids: CASREPGTGGNEQYF. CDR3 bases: TGTGCCAGCAGAGAACCCGGGACAGGGGGTAACGAGCAGTACTTC.

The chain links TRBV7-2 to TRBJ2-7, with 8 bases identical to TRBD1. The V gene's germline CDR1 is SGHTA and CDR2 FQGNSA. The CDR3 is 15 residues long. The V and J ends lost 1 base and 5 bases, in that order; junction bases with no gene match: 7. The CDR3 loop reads CASSLGQGAMNEQYF. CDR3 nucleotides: TGTGCCAGCAGCTTAGGCCAGGGGGCAATGAACGAGCAGTACTTC. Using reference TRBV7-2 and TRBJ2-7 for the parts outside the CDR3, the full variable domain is GAGVSQSPSNKVTEKGKDVELRCDPISGHTALYWYRQSLGQGLEFLIYFQGNSAPDKSGLPSDRFSAERTGGSVSTLTIQRTQQEDSAVYLCASSLGQGAMNEQYFGPGTRLTVT.

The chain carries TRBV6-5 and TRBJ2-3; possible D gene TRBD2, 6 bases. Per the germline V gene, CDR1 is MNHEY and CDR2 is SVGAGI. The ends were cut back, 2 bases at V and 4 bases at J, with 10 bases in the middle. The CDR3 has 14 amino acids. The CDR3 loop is CASSYPGGSDTQYF. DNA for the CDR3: TGTGCCAGCAGTTACCCCGGAGGGTCAGATACGCAGTATTTT.

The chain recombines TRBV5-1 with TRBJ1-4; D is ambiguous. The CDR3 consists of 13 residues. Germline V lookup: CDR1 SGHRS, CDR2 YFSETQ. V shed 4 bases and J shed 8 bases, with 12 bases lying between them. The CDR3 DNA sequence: TGCGCCAGCAGCCCGACACCGGGGGAAAAACTGTTTTTT. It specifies CASSPTPGEKLFF.

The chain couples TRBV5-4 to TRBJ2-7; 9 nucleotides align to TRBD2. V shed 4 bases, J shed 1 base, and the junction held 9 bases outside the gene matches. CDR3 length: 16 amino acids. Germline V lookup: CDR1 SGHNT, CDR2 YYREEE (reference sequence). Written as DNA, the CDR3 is TGTGCCAGCAGCCCCGCCAGCGGGGGGCCTTCCTACGAGCAGTACTTC. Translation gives CASSPASGGPSYEQYF.

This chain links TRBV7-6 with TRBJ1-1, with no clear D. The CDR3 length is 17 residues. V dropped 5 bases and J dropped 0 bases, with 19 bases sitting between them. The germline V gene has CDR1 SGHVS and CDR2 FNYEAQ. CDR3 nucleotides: TGTGCCAGCAGCCTCCGGGCCACGGCGGGTATGAACACTGAAGCTTTCTTT. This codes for CASSLRATAGMNTEAFF.

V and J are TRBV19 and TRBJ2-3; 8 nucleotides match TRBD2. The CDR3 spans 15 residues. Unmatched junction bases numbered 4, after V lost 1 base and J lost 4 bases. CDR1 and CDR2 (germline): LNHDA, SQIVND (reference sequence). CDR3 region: CASSIGGGGPDTQYF. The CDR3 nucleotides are TGTGCCAGTAGTATAGGGGGCGGGGGGCCAGATACGCAGTATTTT.

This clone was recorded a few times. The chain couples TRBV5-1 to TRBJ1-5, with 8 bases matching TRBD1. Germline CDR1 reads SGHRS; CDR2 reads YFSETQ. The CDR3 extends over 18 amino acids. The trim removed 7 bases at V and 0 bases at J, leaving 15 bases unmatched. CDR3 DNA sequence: TGCGCCAGCCGCACCCTCCCGGACAGGGTTTATAGCAATCAGCCCCAGCATTTT. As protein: CASRTLPDRVYSNQPQHF.

The DNA for the CDR3 is TGTGCCAGCAGCTCGAGCGGGGGTTTCTCCTACGAGCAGTACTTC. Translating it yields CASSSSGGFSYEQYF. The chain couples TRBV7-2 to TRBJ2-7; 8 positions agree with TRBD2. The CDR3 is 15 residues long. V lost 4 bases, J lost 0 bases, and 5 bases stayed unmatched. The V gene's germline CDR1 is SGHTA and CDR2 FQGNSA.

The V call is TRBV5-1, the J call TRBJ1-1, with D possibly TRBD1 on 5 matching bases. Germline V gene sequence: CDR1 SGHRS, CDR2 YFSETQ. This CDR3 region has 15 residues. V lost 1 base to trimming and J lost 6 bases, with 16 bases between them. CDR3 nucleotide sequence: TGCGCCAGCAGCTTGCTAGAGGCAGGGCGATCTGAAGCTTTCTTT. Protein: CASSLLEAGRSEAFF.

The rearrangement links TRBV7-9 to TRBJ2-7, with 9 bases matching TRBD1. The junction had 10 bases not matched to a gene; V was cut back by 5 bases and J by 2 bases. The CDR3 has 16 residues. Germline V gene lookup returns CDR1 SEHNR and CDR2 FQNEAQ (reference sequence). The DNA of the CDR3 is TGTGCCAGCAGCCCAGGGACAGGGCACCGGGCCTACGAGCAGTACTTC. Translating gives CASSPGTGHRAYEQYF.

In DNA form, the CDR3 reads TGTGCCAGCTCCGCGACAGGGAAATCCAAAAACATTCAGTACTTC. Translating gives CASSATGKSKNIQYF. This chain links TRBV18 with TRBJ2-4; 7 bases map to TRBD1. The junction had 7 bases not matched to a gene; V was cut back by 6 bases and J by 2 bases. This CDR3 comprises 15 residues. Per germline, CDR1 KGHSH and CDR2 LQKENI. Using reference TRBV18 and TRBJ2-4 for the parts outside the CDR3, the full variable domain is NAGVMQNPRHLVRRRGQEARLRCSPMKGHSHVYWYRQLPEEGLKFMVYLQKENIIDESGMPKERFSAEFPKEGPSILRIQQVVRGDSAAYFCASSATGKSKNIQYFGAGTRLSVL.

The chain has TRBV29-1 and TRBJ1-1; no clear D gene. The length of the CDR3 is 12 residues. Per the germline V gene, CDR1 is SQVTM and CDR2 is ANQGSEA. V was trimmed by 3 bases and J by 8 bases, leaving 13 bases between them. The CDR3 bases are TGCAGCGTTGATGGCCGGGGAGAGGAAGCTTTCTTT. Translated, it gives CSVDGRGEEAFF.

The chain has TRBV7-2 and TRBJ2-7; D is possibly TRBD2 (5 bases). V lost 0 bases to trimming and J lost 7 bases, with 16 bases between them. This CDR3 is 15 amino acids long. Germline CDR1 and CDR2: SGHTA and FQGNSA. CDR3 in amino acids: CASSLAVGEIGEQYF. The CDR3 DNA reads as TGTGCCAGCAGCTTAGCGGTCGGGGAGATCGGGGAGCAGTACTTC.